This T cell receptor beta chain was observed in a study of cytomegalovirus exposure and HLA in healthy donors. For the study at large: Among about 179 million T cells, an earlier analysis found roughly 110 million unique TCR beta sequences. HLA-typed donors contributed some 85 million unique TCRs, which were held in an early data release.

Overall study results and limits: In a later analysis, compared with equally common non-associated chains, HLA-associated beta chains were more expanded. Most observed TCR sequences were rare, whereas some public TCRs were detected in many donors.

Worth noting for this clone: The antigen remains unidentified.

This PCR relied on a set of 60 Vbeta primers and 13 Jbeta primers. Generated by immunoSEQ multiplex PCR, the TCRdb table keeps only in-frame clones and is missing some. Of roughly 100,000 clones in the sample, roughly four fifths were seen once. The CDR3 has 10 residues. Per germline, CDR1 MDHEN and CDR2 SYDVKM. The ends were cut back, 4 bases at V and 10 bases at J, with 6 bases in the middle. This chain links TRBV28 with TRBJ2-3; D is unresolved. The receptor was isolated from a male donor in good health and CMV-seropositive. The sequencing input was PBMCs. The CDR3 loop is CASSSLAQYF. DNA for the CDR3: TGTGCCAGCAGTTCGTTAGCGCAGTATTTT. Variable domain in full (rest from reference TRBV28 and TRBJ2-3): DVKVTQSSRYLVKRTGEKVFLECVQDMDHENMFWYRQDPGLGLRLIYFSYDVKMKEKGDIPEGYSVSREKKERFSLILESASTNQTSMYLCASSSLAQYFGPGTRLTVL.